What follows is one TCR beta chain and its context. Its target antigen remains unknown. There are no base qualities to consult, and no much larger clone falls within one base. Samples from volunteer blood donors who had recovered from COVID-19 were contributed by a second Seattle source. Collaborating institutions collected whole blood in K2EDTA tubes following their own protocols. For TCRbeta analysis, collaborators shipped samples as frozen whole blood, isolated PBMCs, or DNA extracted from either of those sample types. V and J are truncated by 8 bases and 4 bases respectively, leaving an intervening sequence of 20 bases. Measured from the cysteine to the phenylalanine, the CDR3 is 15 residues long. Kept here is only the CDR3 DNA, which spans 45 bases and is read in frame from base 1. CDR1 and CDR2, looked up from the germline V gene, are ENHRY and SYGVKD. The immunoSEQ Assay, a bias-controlled multiplex PCR, was used to amplify TCRbeta CDR3 regions from genomic DNA. Per the authors' processing: Within the assay, amplification of reference gene primers was used to estimate how many nucleated cells each sample contained. To quantify the absolute abundance of each unique TCRbeta CDR3 rearrangement, sequence reads were collapsed and filtered. For each sample, productive Simpson clonality was calculated as the square root of Simpson's diversity index over productive rearrangements. TCRdb re-hosts the immuneACCESS table, in-frame sequences only. Its copies lack some clones; in the studies checked, an unresolved V gene accounts for under half of them, and the cause for the rest is not known. From that table come the V and J calls and clone size; the DNA was used to work out D and trimming. The sample table records around 260,000 clones; 85% to 90% of these occur just once. The ten largest clonotypes hold approximately 1.4% of the sample.

This specimen comes from a study of blood T cell repertoires in COVID-19 (dated by TCRdb to the early 2020s). With regard to the full study: Samples from collaborators originated in the United States, Italy and Spain and spanned both the acute and convalescent phases of COVID-19. Samples were obtained from the ongoing ImmuneRACE study (first 160 participants) and from roughly 1,300 subjects provided by 6 global collaborators. The material from the prospective study consisted of cDNA or gDNA derived from T cells, B-cell-depleted T cells, or PBMCs. Nearly every sample came with metadata listing a de-identified subject ID, COVID-19 status, age in years and sex. Deeply sampled blood TCRbeta repertoires from subjects exposed to, actively infected with, or recovered from COVID-19 were included in the dataset. The repertoires were released in a freely available public database meant as a resource for research on the immune response to SARS-CoV-2. Where HLA class I and class II types were available, the types were taken from metadata supplied by the sample provider, not from assay-based typing. The paper as a whole reports these results and caveats: The quantity of clinical and demographic metadata differed by source and by participant and was supplied without curation.

This sequence originates from a woman in her forties who had recovered from COVID-19. The specimen sequenced was peripheral blood. The chain links TRBV10-3 with TRBJ1-1, with TRBD1 as a weak D call on 6 bases. At the DNA level, the sequence is TGTGCCATCTCGGGGGGCGTTGGGCAGGGCACTGAAGCTTTCTTT. This gives the protein CAISGGVGQGTEAFF.